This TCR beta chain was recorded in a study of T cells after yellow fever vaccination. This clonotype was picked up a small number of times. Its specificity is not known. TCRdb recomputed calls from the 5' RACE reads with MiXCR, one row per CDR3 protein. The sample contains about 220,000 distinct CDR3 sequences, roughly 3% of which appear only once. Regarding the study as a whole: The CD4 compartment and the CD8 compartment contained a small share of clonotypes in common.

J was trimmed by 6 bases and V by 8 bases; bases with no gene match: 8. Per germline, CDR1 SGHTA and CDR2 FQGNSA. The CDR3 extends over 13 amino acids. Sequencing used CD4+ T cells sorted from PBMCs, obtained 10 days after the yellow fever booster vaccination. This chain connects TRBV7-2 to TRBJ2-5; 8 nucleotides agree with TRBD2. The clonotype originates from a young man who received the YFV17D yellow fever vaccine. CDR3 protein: CASGRGVLKTQYF. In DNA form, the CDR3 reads TGTGCCAGCGGGCGGGGGGTTTTGAAGACCCAGTACTTC. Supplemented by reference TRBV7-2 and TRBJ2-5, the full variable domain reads GAGVSQSPSNKVTEKGKDVELRCDPISGHTALYWYRQSLGQGLEFLIYFQGNSAPDKSGLPSDRFSAERTGGSVSTLTIQRTQQEDSAVYLCASGRGVLKTQYFGPGTRLLVL.